These 17 T cell receptor beta chains originate from one sample sequenced in a study of OX40 agonist ivuxolimab in advanced cancers. Sequencing used immunoSEQ multiplex PCR; TCRdb keeps in-frame clones, though not all of them. The table shows approximately 90,000 clones, with around 88% occurring only once. Sequencing used CD4+ or CD8+ T cells sorted from blood, obtained in a trial of the OX40 agonist ivuxolimab. All receptors derive from an adult with an advanced solid tumor such as melanoma, head and neck, liver or kidney cancer.

The V and J genes are TRBV10-3 and TRBJ1-2; D is perhaps TRBD1 (5 bases). With 2 bases removed from V and 4 bases from J, the gap between germline ends came to 11 bases. The CDR3 extends over 14 amino acids. Germline CDR1 and CDR2: ENHRY and SYGVKD. CDR3 DNA: TGTGCCATCAGTGAGGGAGGGGAGGGCTATGGCTACACCTTC. Its translation: CAISEGGEGYGYTF.

This rearrangement joins TRBV5-6 to TRBJ2-3, with 7 bases fitting TRBD1. Germline CDR1 reads SGHDT; CDR2 reads YYEEEE. V trimming: 4 bases; J trimming: 3 bases; junction bases outside the gene matches: 8. CDR3 length: 15 residues. The CDR3: CASSETGSKTDTQYF. DNA of the CDR3: TGTGCCAGCAGCGAGACAGGGAGCAAGACAGATACGCAGTATTTT.

The chain couples TRBV4-1 to TRBJ2-1; 8 bases agree with TRBD2. Germline CDR1 and CDR2: MGHRA and YSYEKL. V trimming: 3 bases; J trimming: 3 bases; junction bases outside the gene matches: 7. This CDR3 region has 16 residues. Here the CDR3 reads CASSQGQRGFYNEQFF. In DNA, the CDR3 is TGCGCCAGCAGCCAGGGGCAGCGGGGGTTCTACAATGAGCAGTTCTTC.

The J gene is TRBJ1-1, the V gene TRBV6-5; no clear D. The CDR3 consists of 13 residues. Trimming stripped 6 bases from V and 1 base from J, with 9 bases between. The V gene's germline CDR1 is MNHEY and CDR2 SVGAGI. The DNA of the CDR3 is TGTGCCAGCAGGTATTGGGGGAACACTGAAGCTTTCTTT. This codes for CASRYWGNTEAFF.

This CDR3 is CASSPAGTGAAETQYF. In DNA, the CDR3 is TGTGCCAGCTCACCTGCCGGGACAGGGGCTGCAGAGACCCAGTACTTC. This chain uses TRBV18 with TRBJ2-5; 10 bases align to TRBD1. The trim removed 3 bases at V and 4 bases at J, leaving 8 bases unmatched. Per the germline V gene, CDR1 is KGHSH and CDR2 is LQKENI. This CDR3 has 16 residues.

This clone was seen once. V is TRBV19 and J is TRBJ2-6; 9 positions agree with TRBD2. Germline V gene data show CDR1 as LNHDA and CDR2 as SQIVND (reference sequence). The V segment lost 4 bases and the J segment 0 bases; nucleotides outside the gene matches: 7. This CDR3 comprises 18 residues. The CDR3 sequence: CASSKLAGDNSGANVLTF. CDR3 nucleotides: TGTGCCAGTAGTAAGTTAGCGGGAGACAACTCTGGGGCCAACGTCCTGACTTTC. Drawing the rest from reference TRBV19 and TRBJ2-6, the complete variable domain is DGGITQSPKYLFRKEGQNVTLSCEQNLNHDAMYWYRQDPGQGLRLIYYSQIVNDFQKGDIAEGYSVSREKKESFPLTVTSAQKNPTAFYLCASSKLAGDNSGANVLTFGAGSRLTVL.

The chain is built from TRBV19 and TRBJ2-5; D call uncertain. Trimming removed 5 bases from V and 5 bases from J, with 21 bases in between. Germline V lookup: CDR1 LNHDA, CDR2 SQIVND (reference sequence). This CDR3 spans 16 amino acids. DNA for the CDR3: TGTGCCAGTAGTCCGCTTGGAGTTCGGCGGTTGGAGACCCAGTACTTC. This codes for CASSPLGVRRLETQYF.

This clone has a single count. The genes are TRBV10-3 and TRBJ2-1; D ambiguous. The ends were cut back, 6 bases at V and 6 bases at J, with 15 bases in the middle. This CDR3 contains 14 residues. CDR1 and CDR2 (germline): ENHRY, SYGVKD. CDR3 coding DNA: TGTGCCATCAGAATCGAGCTTACAAGCAATGAGCAGTTCTTC. It is translated as CAIRIELTSNEQFF.

The V and J genes are TRBV14 and TRBJ1-3; the D is unclear. CDR1 is SGHDN and CDR2 is FVKESK in the germline V gene. V was pared by 4 bases and J by 0 bases, with 7 bases between. The CDR3 length is 14 residues. CDR3 protein: CASSRYGSGNTIYF. In DNA form, the CDR3 reads TGTGCCAGCAGCCGTTACGGCTCTGGAAACACCATATATTTT.

V gene TRBV5-4 combines with J gene TRBJ2-2; D is unclear. Trimming left V 0 bases short and J 0 bases short, with 9 bases between. The CDR3 totals 16 residues. Germline V CDR1 and CDR2: SGHNT, YYREEE (reference sequence). The CDR3 DNA reads as TGTGCCAGCAGCTTGGGCGGCAGAGCGAACACCGGGGAGCTGTTTTTT. This gives the protein CASSLGGRANTGELFF. The whole variable domain, filled in from reference TRBV5-4 and TRBJ2-2, reads ETGVTQSPTHLIKTRGQQVTLRCSSQSGHNTVSWYQQALGQGPQFIFQYYREEENGRGNFPPRFSGLQFPNYSSELNVNALELDDSALYLCASSLGGRANTGELFFGEGSRLTVL.

This sequence joins TRBV5-1 and TRBJ2-2, with D possibly TRBD2 on 5 matching bases. V was trimmed by 0 bases and J by 5 bases, leaving 11 bases between them. This CDR3 region has 15 residues. Looked up from germline, CDR1 is SGHRS and CDR2 is YFSETQ. The CDR3 DNA sequence: TGCGCCAGCAGCTTGGGACCGGGGTCTACCGGGGAGCTGTTTTTT. This sequence encodes CASSLGPGSTGELFF. Filled out from reference TRBV5-1 and TRBJ2-2, the complete variable domain reads KAGVTQTPRYLIKTRGQQVTLSCSPISGHRSVSWYQQTPGQGLQFLFEYFSETQRNKGNFPGRFSGRQFSNSRSEMNVSTLELGDSALYLCASSLGPGSTGELFFGEGSRLTVL.

The rearrangement uses TRBV7-8 and TRBJ2-7; TRBD2 matches 9 bases. The CDR3 has 19 residues. The V segment lost 1 base and the J segment 3 bases; nucleotides outside the gene matches: 16. CDR1 and CDR2 from the germline V gene are SGHVS and FQNEAQ. CDR3 residues: CASSLVSGGAGGPIYEQYF. CDR3 nucleotide sequence: TGTGCCAGCAGCTTAGTCAGTGGGGGGGCGGGAGGGCCGATCTACGAGCAGTACTTC. The full variable domain, rest sourced from reference TRBV7-8 and TRBJ2-7, is GAGVSQSPRYKVAKRGQDVALRCDPISGHVSLFWYQQALGQGPEFLTYFQNEAQLDKSGLPSDRFFAERPEGSVSTLKIQRTQQEDSAVYLCASSLVSGGAGGPIYEQYFGPGTRLTVT.

This clone was observed a handful of times. V gene TRBV9 combines with J gene TRBJ2-5; tentative D call: TRBD2 (5 bases). Trimming pared 6 bases from V and 2 bases from J, leaving 14 bases between. Germline loops: CDR1 SGDLS, CDR2 YYNGEE. CDR3 length: 14 residues. DNA of the CDR3: TGTGCCAGCACTCCCTTCGGGGAGCAAGAGACCCAGTACTTC. This translates into CASTPFGEQETQYF.

This clone was counted only a few times. The genes are TRBV30 and TRBJ1-6; D remains ambiguous. The CDR3 runs 14 residues. Trimming cost V 0 bases and J 5 bases, with 8 bases left between them. From germline, CDR1 is GTSNPN and CDR2 SVGIG (reference sequence). CDR3 sequence reads: CAWSVARDNSPLHF. CDR3 nucleotide sequence: TGTGCCTGGAGTGTTGCTCGGGATAATTCACCCCTCCACTTT. Full variable domain (missing parts from reference TRBV30 and TRBJ1-6): SQTIHQWPATLVQPVGSPLSLECTVEGTSNPNLYWYRQAAGRGLQLLFYSVGIGQISSEVPQNLSASRPQDRQFILSSKKLLLSDSGFYLCAWSVARDNSPLHFGNGTRLTVT.

The chain employs TRBV5-4 and TRBJ2-1; D unclear. Germline assignment: CDR1 SGHNT and CDR2 YYREEE (reference sequence). This CDR3 spans 13 amino acids. The germline V and J ends were trimmed by 0 bases and 5 bases, with 6 bases remaining between them. The DNA of the CDR3 is TGTGCCAGCAGCTTGGTGGCCAACAATGAGCAGTTCTTC. Translation: CASSLVANNEQFF.

This clone was observed once. The gene calls are TRBV11-3 and TRBJ1-1; no clear D gene. The germline V gene encodes CDR1 SGHNT and CDR2 YENEEA. V gave up 5 bases and J gave up 1 base, with 8 bases separating them. The CDR3 is 13 amino acids. The CDR3: CASSPRTNTEAFF. CDR3 bases: TGTGCCAGCAGCCCTCGGACGAACACTGAAGCTTTCTTT.

The rearrangement uses TRBV6-6 and TRBJ2-2, with 9 bases matching TRBD2. The CDR3 consists of 16 residues. V shed 4 bases and J 7 bases; nucleotides not matched to a gene: 10. Germline V CDR1 and CDR2: MNHNY, SVGAGI (reference sequence). CDR3 residues: CASSLAGETQGGELFF. CDR3 bases: TGTGCCAGCAGTTTAGCGGGGGAGACACAAGGCGGGGAGCTGTTTTTT.